Shown below are 18 T cell receptor beta chains from a single sample sequenced in a study of cytomegalovirus exposure and HLA in healthy donors. Researchers ran the PCR with 60 Vbeta and 13 Jbeta primers. The repertoire was sequenced with immunoSEQ multiplex PCR; TCRdb's copy has only in-frame clones and lacks some. The table has more than 75,000 clones, roughly 79% seen once; the top ten hold about 3.8%. The sequenced sample consisted of PBMCs. The source is a woman in her forties in good health and CMV-seronegative.

This clone has just a few counts. The chain carries TRBV7-9 and TRBJ1-4, with 7 bases matching TRBD1. Germline values: CDR1 SEHNR, CDR2 FQNEAQ (reference sequence). The CDR3 covers 14 residues. The V and J ends lost 5 bases and 7 bases, in that order; junction bases with no gene match: 7. CDR3 nucleotides: TGTGCCAGCAGCCAGTCAGGGGGGAGTGAAAAACTGTTTTTT. It is translated as CASSQSGGSEKLFF.

A single count supports this clone. CDR3 nucleotides: TGCGCCAGCAGCTTCGGAGGGACCACCTACGAGCAGTACTTC. It specifies CASSFGGTTYEQYF. J is TRBJ2-5 and V is TRBV5-1, with D possibly TRBD2 on 6 matching bases. The J call may be in error: the DNA end matches TRBJ2-7 better. The CDR3 is made up of 14 amino acids. The germline V gene has CDR1 SGHRS and CDR2 YFSETQ.

The chain carries TRBV29-1 and TRBJ1-1; a weak D match, TRBD1 (5 bases). V lost 6 bases and J 4 bases, leaving 18 bases between the germline ends. The CDR3 contains 14 residues. Germline CDR1 is SQVTM and CDR2 is ANQGSEA. For the CDR3, the DNA is TGCAGCGTAATGACAGTTCAAGGGGTCACTGAAGCTTTCTTT. Protein: CSVMTVQGVTEAFF.

This chain connects TRBV4-2 to TRBJ2-5, with D hard to call. The CDR3 covers 13 residues. CDR1 LGHNA and CDR2 YNFKEQ come from the germline V gene. Trimming removed 4 bases from V and 5 bases from J, with 11 bases in between. In DNA form, the CDR3 reads TGTGCCAGCAGCCCTTTCTCCTCCGAGACCCAGTACTTC. Translated, it gives CASSPFSSETQYF.

This clone was observed a handful of times. CDR3 DNA: TGTGCCAGCAGTTACCCTCGGGGTTATGAGCAGTTCTTC. Its translation: CASSYPRGYEQFF. The gene calls are TRBV28 and TRBJ2-1; perhaps TRBD2 as D (5 bases). The CDR3 sequence is 13 residues long. Looked up from germline, CDR1 is MDHEN and CDR2 is SYDVKM. Between the trimmed V and J ends, which lost 4 bases and 8 bases, there was a span of 12 bases.

The chain joins TRBV7-2 to TRBJ1-1; TRBD1 matches at 8 bases. V lost 5 bases and J lost 4; bases outside the gene matches: 9. The CDR3 runs 15 residues. Germline-derived CDR1 and CDR2 are SGHTA and FQGNSA. The CDR3 spells CASSPTGDFGTEAFF. As DNA, the CDR3 is TGTGCCAGCAGCCCGACAGGGGATTTTGGCACTGAAGCTTTCTTT.

This clone was detected only once. The genes are TRBV4-1 and TRBJ1-2, with D possibly TRBD1 on 6 matching bases. Germline CDR1 is MGHRA and CDR2 is YSYEKL. The CDR3 sequence is 15 residues long. V gave up 0 bases and J gave up 8 bases, with 16 bases separating them. The chain's CDR3 is CASSQDSGGFRGYTF. The CDR3 coding sequence is TGCGCCAGCAGCCAAGATTCGGGGGGCTTTCGAGGCTACACCTTC.

The chain employs TRBV4-1 and TRBJ1-4, with TRBD1 as a possible D gene (5 bases). The CDR3 consists of 14 residues. Germline CDR1 MGHRA, CDR2 YSYEKL. Trimming removed 2 bases from V and 12 bases from J, with 16 bases in between. The CDR3 region has the DNA TGCGCCAGCAGCCAAACGACAGTCTCCGGTGAACTGTTTTTT. This sequence encodes CASSQTTVSGELFF.

This chain links TRBV4-3 with TRBJ1-3, with D unclear. The V end lost 0 bases, the J end lost 8 bases, and 17 bases lay between the germline ends. From germline, CDR1 is LGHNA and CDR2 YSLEER. The CDR3 spans 16 residues. Here the CDR3 reads CASSQDNHAQADTIYF. In nucleotides, the CDR3 is TGCGCCAGCAGCCAAGATAATCACGCGCAAGCGGACACCATATATTTT.

V and J are TRBV7-6 and TRBJ2-7; D is possibly TRBD1 (6 bases). The germline CDR1 and CDR2 sequences are SGHVS and FNYEAQ. Deletions cut 5 bases from V and 4 bases from J, with 12 bases between. The CDR3 has 13 residues. The CDR3 DNA reads TGTGCCAGCAGCCTACAGGGTGTATACGAGCAGTACTTC. Its translation is CASSLQGVYEQYF.

This chain joins TRBV30 and TRBJ2-5, with unresolved D. This CDR3 comprises 15 residues. CDR1 is GTSNPN, CDR2 SVGIG, per germline (reference sequence). Deletions cut 0 bases from V and 2 bases from J, with 13 bases between. The CDR3 spells CAWSVRLAWQETQYF. Written as DNA, the CDR3 is TGTGCCTGGAGTGTACGGTTAGCTTGGCAAGAGACCCAGTACTTC. The whole variable domain, filled in from reference TRBV30 and TRBJ2-5, reads SQTIHQWPATLVQPVGSPLSLECTVEGTSNPNLYWYRQAAGRGLQLLFYSVGIGQISSEVPQNLSASRPQDRQFILSSKKLLLSDSGFYLCAWSVRLAWQETQYFGPGTRLLVL.

V usage is TRBV7-9 and J usage is TRBJ2-1, with D possibly TRBD1 on 6 matching bases. With 0 bases removed from V and 6 bases from J, the gap between germline ends came to 9 bases. The CDR3 is 14 amino acids. Germline CDR1 and CDR2: SEHNR and FQNEAQ (reference sequence). CDR3 sequence (DNA): TGTGCCAGCAGCTTAGCGGGGGCTCTCAATGAGCAGTTCTTC. Translating gives CASSLAGALNEQFF.

V and J are TRBV12-5 and TRBJ1-1, with a weak D call TRBD1 (6 bases). V lost 5 bases to trimming and J lost 2 bases, with 15 bases between them. The germline V gene encodes CDR1 LGHNT and CDR2 FRNRAP. The CDR3 runs to 15 residues. This chain's CDR3 is CASGLTGTLNTEAFF. The CDR3 DNA is TGTGCTAGTGGTCTTACCGGGACACTCAACACTGAAGCTTTCTTT. The entire variable domain, with the rest obtained from reference TRBV12-5 and TRBJ1-1, is as follows: DARVTQTPRHKVTEMGQEVTMRCQPILGHNTVFWYRQTMMQGLELLAYFRNRAPLDDSGMPKDRFSAEMPDATLATLKIQPSEPRDSAVYFCASGLTGTLNTEAFFGQGTRLTVV.

The rearrangement links TRBV27 to TRBJ2-7; no clear D gene. The V gene lost 2 bases and the J gene lost 3 bases, with 11 bases spanning the gap. Germline V gives CDR1 MNHEY, CDR2 SMNVEV (reference sequence). The CDR3 runs 14 residues. This CDR3 is CASSLGVGGYEQYF. CDR3 nucleotides: TGTGCCAGCAGTTTAGGAGTCGGCGGCTACGAGCAGTACTTC.

The V call is TRBV2, the J call TRBJ2-2; 9 nucleotides match TRBD1. Germline values: CDR1 SNHLY, CDR2 FYNNEI. The length of the CDR3 is 15 residues. Trimming removed 6 bases from V and 1 base from J; junction bases left unmatched: 3. CDR3 amino acids: CASSRDRVNTGELFF. DNA of the CDR3: TGTGCCAGCAGCCGGGACAGGGTGAACACCGGGGAGCTGTTTTTT. Looking up the rest from reference TRBV2 and TRBJ2-2 gives the full variable domain: EPEVTQTPSHQVTQMGQEVILRCVPISNHLYFYWYRQILGQKVEFLVSFYNNEISEKSEIFDDQFSVERPDGSNFTLKIRSTKLEDSAMYFCASSRDRVNTGELFFGEGSRLTVL.

The chain carries TRBV7-2 and TRBJ1-6; D is possibly TRBD1 (5 bases). The CDR3 loop spans 15 amino acids. V lost 5 bases and J 4 bases, leaving 12 bases between the germline ends. The germline V gene has CDR1 SGHTA and CDR2 FQGNSA. CDR3 loop: CASSLRGGYNSPLHF. The CDR3 DNA is TGTGCCAGCAGCCTGCGGGGGGGGTATAATTCACCCCTCCACTTT.

The V call is TRBV29-1, the J call TRBJ2-3; a weak D match, TRBD1 (5 bases). Trimming removed 8 bases at V and 0 bases at J, with 12 bases between. CDR3 size: 13 residues. From germline, CDR1 is SQVTM and CDR2 ANQGSEA. CDR3 DNA: TGCAGCACCACGACAGATAGCACAGATACGCAGTATTTT. It codes for CSTTTDSTDTQYF.

This chain links TRBV27 with TRBJ1-2; tentatively, D is TRBD1 (6 bases). The ends were cut back, 6 bases at V and 0 bases at J, with 14 bases in the middle. The CDR3 consists of 15 residues. The germline gives CDR1 MNHEY, CDR2 SMNVEV (reference sequence). CDR3 loop: CASSSGQKANYGYTF. The CDR3 DNA reads as TGTGCCAGCAGCTCCGGACAGAAAGCTAACTATGGCTACACCTTC.